This is a list of T cell receptor beta chains from one sample in a study of shared clonotypes between healthy human individuals. Profiled with immunoSEQ multiplex PCR; TCRdb holds only in-frame clones, not every one. The sample holds fewer than 850,000 clones; 72% are singletons and the top ten take approximately 1.8%. Sample: memory CD4+ T cells sorted from blood. Source of these receptors: a woman younger than 45 in good health. Each CDR3 is given with its conserved first and last residue. D genes are given only for firm matches. Clone size is given for some rows only: seen once, a few or many times, or a class if the clone is expanded.

CDR3aa: CASSSSVLSYNEQFF
CDR3nt: TGTGCCAGCAGCTCAAGCGTACTCTCCTACAATGAGCAGTTCTTC
d_gene: NA
v_gene: TRBV7-2
abundance: NA
j_gene: TRBJ2-1

CDR3aa: CASSSITHRGLYQPQHF
CDR3nt: TGTGCCAGCAGTTCCATAACTCACAGGGGGCTCTATCAGCCCCAGCATTTT
d_gene: TRBD1
v_gene: TRBV28
abundance: NA
j_gene: TRBJ1-5

CDR3aa: CASSLIQINEQFF
CDR3nt: TGTGCCAGCAGCTTGATACAGATTAATGAGCAGTTCTTC
d_gene: NA
v_gene: TRBV7-9
abundance: once
j_gene: TRBJ2-1

CDR3aa: CAISERNEQYF
CDR3nt: TGTGCCATCAGTGAGAGGAACGAGCAGTACTTC
d_gene: NA
v_gene: TRBV6-6
abundance: NA
j_gene: TRBJ2-7

CDR3aa: CATSRDRVYNEQFF
CDR3nt: TGTGCCACCAGCAGAGATCGGGTTTACAATGAGCAGTTCTTC
d_gene: NA
v_gene: TRBV15
abundance: NA
j_gene: TRBJ2-1

CDR3aa: CAWSRAWDSPLHF
CDR3nt: TGTGCCTGGAGCAGGGCCTGGGATTCACCCCTCCACTTT
d_gene: NA
v_gene: TRBV30
abundance: NA
j_gene: TRBJ1-6

CDR3aa: CASSLDRGGELFF
CDR3nt: TGTGCCAGCAGCCTTGACCGGGGCGGGGAGCTGTTTTTT
d_gene: NA
v_gene: TRBV7-7
abundance: NA
j_gene: TRBJ2-2

CDR3aa: CASSQEFADPLGYTF
CDR3nt: TGCGCCAGCAGCCAAGAATTCGCAGACCCGTTAGGCTACACCTTC
d_gene: NA
v_gene: TRBV4-1
abundance: once
j_gene: TRBJ1-2

CDR3aa: CASSNRLAGNYEQYF
CDR3nt: TGTGCCAGCAGCAATAGACTAGCGGGAAACTACGAGCAGTACTTC
d_gene: TRBD2
v_gene: TRBV5-4
abundance: NA
j_gene: TRBJ2-7

CDR3aa: CASSETPFNTVHEQYF
CDR3nt: TGTGCCAGCAGTGAAACCCCGTTTAATACAGTTCACGAGCAGTACTTC
d_gene: NA
v_gene: TRBV25-1
abundance: NA
j_gene: TRBJ2-7

CDR3aa: CASYDRGRYTEAFF
CDR3nt: TGTGCCAGTTACGACAGGGGTCGGTACACTGAAGCTTTCTTT
d_gene: TRBD1
v_gene: TRBV19
abundance: NA
j_gene: TRBJ1-1

CDR3aa: CSVEDRGSYGYTF
CDR3nt: TGCAGCGTTGAAGACAGGGGAAGCTATGGCTACACCTTC
d_gene: NA
v_gene: TRBV29-1
abundance: NA
j_gene: TRBJ1-2

CDR3aa: CAIRGAVFYEQYF
CDR3nt: TGTGCCATTCGGGGGGCGGTCTTCTACGAGCAGTACTTC
d_gene: NA
v_gene: TRBV28
abundance: NA
j_gene: TRBJ2-7

CDR3aa: CASSYGGLADSYEQYF
CDR3nt: TGTGCCAGCAGTTACGGGGGACTAGCGGACTCCTACGAGCAGTACTTC
d_gene: TRBD2
v_gene: TRBV6-5
abundance: NA
j_gene: TRBJ2-7

CDR3aa: CSGGLGRNEQFF
CDR3nt: TGCAGCGGGGGACTAGGGAGGAATGAGCAGTTCTTC
d_gene: TRBD2
v_gene: TRBV29-1
abundance: few
j_gene: TRBJ2-1

CDR3aa: CASSADRGGVRPQHF
CDR3nt: TGTGCCAGCAGTGCTGACAGGGGAGGGGTTCGGCCCCAGCATTTT
d_gene: TRBD1
v_gene: TRBV2
abundance: many
j_gene: TRBJ1-5

CDR3aa: CAISEPPVYGYTF
CDR3nt: TGTGCCATCAGTGAGCCCCCGGTTTATGGCTACACCTTC
d_gene: NA
v_gene: TRBV10-3
abundance: NA
j_gene: TRBJ1-2

CDR3aa: CASSTSRSGANVLTF
CDR3nt: TGTGCCAGCAGCACATCGCGATCTGGGGCCAACGTCCTGACTTTC
d_gene: NA
v_gene: TRBV7-6
abundance: NA
j_gene: TRBJ2-6

CDR3aa: CASSLEQGNEQFF
CDR3nt: TGTGCCAGCAGCTTAGAACAGGGAAATGAGCAGTTCTTC
d_gene: NA
v_gene: TRBV7-2
abundance: NA
j_gene: TRBJ2-1

CDR3aa: CVRTIKGSGANVLTF
CDR3nt: TGTGTCAGAACCATAAAGGGCTCTGGGGCCAACGTCCTGACTTTC
d_gene: NA
v_gene: TRBV7-5
abundance: NA
j_gene: TRBJ2-6

CDR3aa: CASSPSPQGIGGNTIYF
CDR3nt: TGTGCCAGCTCACCCTCTCCCCAGGGCATCGGTGGAAACACCATATATTTT
d_gene: NA
v_gene: TRBV18
abundance: NA
j_gene: TRBJ1-3

CDR3aa: CASSEEFALEQYF
CDR3nt: TGTGCCAGCAGTGAAGAGTTTGCTCTCGAGCAGTACTTC
d_gene: NA
v_gene: TRBV6-1
abundance: NA
j_gene: TRBJ2-7

CDR3aa: CASKQGQGGFQPQHF
CDR3nt: TGTGCCAGTAAACAGGGACAGGGGGGTTTCCAGCCCCAGCATTTT
d_gene: TRBD1
v_gene: TRBV19
abundance: NA
j_gene: TRBJ1-5

CDR3aa: CASSQGVAVRNEQFF
CDR3nt: TGTGCCAGCAGCCAAGGGGTCGCCGTACGGAATGAGCAGTTCTTC
d_gene: NA
v_gene: TRBV14
abundance: NA
j_gene: TRBJ2-1

CDR3aa: CASSTPRSHGMNTEAFF
CDR3nt: TGTGCCAGCAGTACCCCACGGTCTCATGGGATGAACACTGAAGCTTTCTTT
d_gene: NA
v_gene: TRBV2
abundance: NA
j_gene: TRBJ1-1

CDR3aa: CASSLSPRYEQYF
CDR3nt: TGTGCCAGCAGTTTATCGCCCCGGTACGAGCAGTACTTC
d_gene: NA
v_gene: TRBV27
abundance: NA
j_gene: TRBJ2-7

CDR3aa: CASSLEGQMNTEAFF
CDR3nt: TGTGCCAGCAGCTTAGAGGGACAGATGAACACTGAAGCTTTCTTT
d_gene: TRBD1
v_gene: TRBV11-2
abundance: NA
j_gene: TRBJ1-1

CDR3aa: CASSPTRTGRNEKLFF
CDR3nt: TGCGCCAGCAGCCCGACACGGACAGGGCGAAATGAAAAACTGTTTTTT
d_gene: TRBD1
v_gene: TRBV4-1
abundance: few
j_gene: TRBJ1-4

CDR3aa: CASSLGGQTYEQYF
CDR3nt: TGTGCCAGCAGTTTAGGGGGGCAAACCTACGAGCAGTACTTC
d_gene: NA
v_gene: TRBV28
abundance: few
j_gene: TRBJ2-7

CDR3aa: CASSQTHTGRGYTF
CDR3nt: TGTGCCAGCAGCCAAACCCACACAGGGCGCGGCTACACCTTC
d_gene: NA
v_gene: TRBV28
abundance: NA
j_gene: TRBJ1-2

CDR3aa: CASSPQTGSFSGYTF
CDR3nt: TGTGCCAGCAGCCCTCAGACAGGGTCGTTTTCGGGCTACACCTTC
d_gene: TRBD1
v_gene: TRBV9
abundance: NA
j_gene: TRBJ1-2

CDR3aa: CASSDRAYGYTF
CDR3nt: TGTGCCAGTAGTGACAGGGCCTATGGCTACACCTTC
d_gene: TRBD1
v_gene: TRBV19
abundance: NA
j_gene: TRBJ1-2